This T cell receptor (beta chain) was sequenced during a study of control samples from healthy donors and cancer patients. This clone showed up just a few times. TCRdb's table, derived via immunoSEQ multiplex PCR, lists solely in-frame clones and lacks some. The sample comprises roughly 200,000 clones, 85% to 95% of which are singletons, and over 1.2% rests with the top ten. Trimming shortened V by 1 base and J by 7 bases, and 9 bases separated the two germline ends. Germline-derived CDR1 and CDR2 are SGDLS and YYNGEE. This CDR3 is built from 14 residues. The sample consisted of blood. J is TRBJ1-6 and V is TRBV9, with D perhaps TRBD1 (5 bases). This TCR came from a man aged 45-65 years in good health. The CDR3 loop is CASSVQGKNSPLHF. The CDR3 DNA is TGTGCCAGCAGCGTACAGGGTAAGAATTCACCCCTCCACTTT.